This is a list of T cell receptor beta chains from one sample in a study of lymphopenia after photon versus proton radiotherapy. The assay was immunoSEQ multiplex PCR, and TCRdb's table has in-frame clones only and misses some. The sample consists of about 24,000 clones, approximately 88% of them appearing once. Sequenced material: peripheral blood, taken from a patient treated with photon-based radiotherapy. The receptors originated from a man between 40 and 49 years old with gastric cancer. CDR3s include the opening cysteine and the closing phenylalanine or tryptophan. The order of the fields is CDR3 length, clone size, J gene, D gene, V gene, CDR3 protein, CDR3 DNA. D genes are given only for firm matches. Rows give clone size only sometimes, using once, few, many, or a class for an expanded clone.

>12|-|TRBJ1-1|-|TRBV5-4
CASSYDRNSAFF
TGTGCCAGCAGCTACGACAGGAACTCAGCTTTCTTT
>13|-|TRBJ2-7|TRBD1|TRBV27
CASSRTGLYEQYF
TGTGCCAGCAGCCGGACAGGGCTCTACGAGCAGTACTTC
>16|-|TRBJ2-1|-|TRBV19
CASSTRLGQPRDEQFF
TGTGCCAGTAGTACCCGGTTGGGACAACCCCGCGATGAGCAGTTCTTC
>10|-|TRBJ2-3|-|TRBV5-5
CASSLDTQYF
TGTGCCAGCAGCTTAGATACGCAGTATTTT
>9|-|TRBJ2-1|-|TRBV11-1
CASSPPLFF
TGTGCCAGCAGCCCCCCGCTGTTCTTC
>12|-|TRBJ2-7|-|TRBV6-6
CASSFGPGEQYF
TGTGCCAGCAGTTTTGGGCCTGGCGAGCAGTACTTC
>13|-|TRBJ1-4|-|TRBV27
CASSPKASEKLFF
TGTGCCAGCAGCCCCAAGGCCTCCGAAAAACTGTTTTTT
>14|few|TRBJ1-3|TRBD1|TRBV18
CASSRGTDGNTIYF
TGTGCCAGCTCACGGGGGACAGACGGAAACACCATATATTTT
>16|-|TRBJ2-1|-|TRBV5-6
CASSPMVGGLYNEQFF
TGTGCCAGCAGCCCCATGGTCGGGGGCCTCTACAATGAGCAGTTCTTC
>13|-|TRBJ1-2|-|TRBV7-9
CASSLDRDYGYTF
TGTGCCAGCAGCTTAGACAGGGACTATGGCTACACCTTC
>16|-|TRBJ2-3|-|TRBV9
CASSVAVQGAGDTQYF
TGTGCCAGCAGCGTAGCGGTTCAAGGGGCTGGAGATACGCAGTATTTT
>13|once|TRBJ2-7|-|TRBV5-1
CASSLSVGGEQYF
TGCGCCAGCAGCTTGAGTGTCGGTGGCGAGCAGTACTTC
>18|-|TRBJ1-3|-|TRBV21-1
CASSKKVGNFPRGNTIYF
TGTGCCAGCAGCAAAAAGGTCGGTAACTTTCCGCGGGGAAACACCATATATTTT
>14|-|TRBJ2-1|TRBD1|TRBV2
CASSRLAGGNEQFF
TGTGCCAGCAGCCGATTGGCAGGGGGCAATGAGCAGTTCTTC
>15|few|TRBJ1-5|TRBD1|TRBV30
CAWSRGTDSNQPQHF
TGTGCCTGGAGCAGAGGGACAGACAGCAATCAGCCCCAGCATTTT
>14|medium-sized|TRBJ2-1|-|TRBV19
CASSIYNGYNEQFF
TGTGCCAGTAGTATTTATAATGGTTACAATGAGCAGTTCTTC
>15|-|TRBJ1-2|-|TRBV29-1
CSVWPPAPGDYGYTF
TGCAGCGTCTGGCCTCCTGCTCCCGGGGACTATGGCTACACCTTC
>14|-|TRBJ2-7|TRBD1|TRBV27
CASSLGTGAYEQYF
TGTGCCAGCAGTTTAGGGACAGGAGCGTACGAGCAGTACTTC
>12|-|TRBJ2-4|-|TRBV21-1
CASPPGGDIQYF
TGTGCCAGCCCACCCGGGGGGGACATTCAGTACTTC
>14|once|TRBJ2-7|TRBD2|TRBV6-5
CASSPAGGTYEQYF
TGTGCCAGCAGCCCCGCGGGGGGGACCTACGAGCAGTACTTC
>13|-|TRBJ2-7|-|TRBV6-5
CASSYGDTYEQYF
TGTGCCAGCAGTTACGGGGATACCTACGAGCAGTACTTC
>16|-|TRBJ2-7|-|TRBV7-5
CVRSLRWQGTTYEQYF
TGTGTCAGAAGCTTAAGATGGCAGGGGACGACCTACGAGCAGTACTTC
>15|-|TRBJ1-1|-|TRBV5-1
CASSLGDGMNTEAFF
TGCGCCAGCAGCTTGGGAGACGGCATGAACACTGAAGCTTTCTTT
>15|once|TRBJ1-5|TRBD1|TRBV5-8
CASNFEGARNQPQHF
TGTGCCAGCAACTTCGAGGGGGCCCGCAATCAGCCCCAGCATTTT
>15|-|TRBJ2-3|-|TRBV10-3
CAISVSVRGTDTQYF
TGTGCCATCAGTGTCTCGGTCAGGGGCACAGATACGCAGTATTTT
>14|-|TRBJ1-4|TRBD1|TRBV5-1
CASSGSQGAPRLFF
TGCGCCAGCAGCGGGAGTCAGGGGGCGCCGAGACTGTTTTTT
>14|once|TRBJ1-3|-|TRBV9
CASSRGRSGNTIYF
TGTGCCAGCAGCAGGGGGAGGTCTGGAAACACCATATATTTT
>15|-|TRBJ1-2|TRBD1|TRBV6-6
CASNHPTTGDYGYTF
TGTGCCAGCAACCACCCCACGACAGGGGACTATGGCTACACCTTC
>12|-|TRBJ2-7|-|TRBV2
CASSGGLDEQYF
TGTGCCAGCAGTGGCGGACTCGACGAGCAGTACTTC
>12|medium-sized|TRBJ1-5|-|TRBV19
CATSGDRQPQHF
TGTGCCACTTCGGGAGACAGGCAGCCCCAGCATTTT
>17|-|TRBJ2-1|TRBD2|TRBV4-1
CASSPQDSGGPYNEQFF
TGCGCCAGCAGCCCCCAAGATAGCGGGGGGCCGTACAATGAGCAGTTCTTC
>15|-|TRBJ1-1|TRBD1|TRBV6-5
CASSYSDRGVTEAFF
TGTGCCAGCAGTTACTCGGACAGGGGTGTCACTGAAGCTTTCTTT
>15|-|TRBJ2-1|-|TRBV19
CASRPDPRPYNEQFF
TGTGCCAGTAGACCCGACCCAAGGCCCTACAATGAGCAGTTCTTC
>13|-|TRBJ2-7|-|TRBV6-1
CASSVDRIYEQYF
TGTGCCAGCAGCGTCGACAGGATCTACGAGCAGTACTTC
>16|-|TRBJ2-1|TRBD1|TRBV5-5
CASSSRRTGSESEQFF
TGTGCCAGCAGCTCGAGACGGACAGGGAGTGAAAGTGAGCAGTTCTTC
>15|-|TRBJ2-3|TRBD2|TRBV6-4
CASSGLAGSTDTQYF
TGTGCCAGCAGTGGACTAGCGGGGAGCACAGATACGCAGTATTTT
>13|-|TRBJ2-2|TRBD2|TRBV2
CATERGDTGELFF
TGTGCCACCGAGCGGGGGGACACCGGGGAGCTGTTTTTT
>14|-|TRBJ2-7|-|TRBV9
CASSVASLSYEQYF
TGTGCCAGCAGCGTCGCAAGCCTCTCCTACGAGCAGTACTTC
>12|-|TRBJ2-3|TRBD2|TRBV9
CASSAGGDTQYF
TGTGCCAGCAGCGCGGGGGGAGATACGCAGTATTTT
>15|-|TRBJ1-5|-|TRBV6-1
CASAIEDRFNQPQHF
TGTGCCAGCGCTATTGAGGACCGATTCAATCAGCCCCAGCATTTT
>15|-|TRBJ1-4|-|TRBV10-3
CAISVGFSANEKLFF
TGTGCCATCAGTGTGGGGTTTTCGGCTAATGAAAAACTGTTTTTT